This TCR beta chain was documented in a study of Ad26.COV2.S vaccination and SARS-CoV-2 variants. As for the study in general: The donor participated in the COV1001 trial, in its Ad26.COV2.S arm. Study results and limitations: Among vaccine recipients, spike-specific TCR breadth exceeded that of placebo recipients. After vaccination, reports described spike-specific CD8+ and CD4+ T cell responses as showing substantial breadth. The analyses of TCR breadth and depth may have understated the size of total T cell responses.

About this clone: Its specificity is unknown.

The repertoire was sequenced with immunoSEQ multiplex PCR; TCRdb's copy has only in-frame clones and lacks some. The repertoire holds some 290,000 clones, with more than 70% as singletons. Germline V CDR1 and CDR2: SGHRS, YFSETQ. The CDR3 runs to 14 residues. Deletions cut 4 bases from V and 6 bases from J, with 13 bases between. Treatment meaning: over 15 received Ad26.COV2.S at low or high dose, single or two shots; a few received placebo; per-sample allocation not given. The samples were gathered on day 63 after the first injection of vaccine or placebo. This sequence originates from a person between 18 and 65 years old who received the Ad26.COV2.S COVID-19 vaccine or a placebo. Sequencing used peripheral blood, obtained in a trial of Ad26.COV2.S vaccine versus placebo. The gene calls are TRBV5-1 and TRBJ1-4, with D perhaps matching TRBD1 (6 bases). Here the CDR3 DNA reads TGCGCCAGCAGCGAACAGGGAAGGGATGAAAAACTGTTTTTT. It codes for CASSEQGRDEKLFF.